The rows below give T cell receptor beta chains drawn from one sample of a study of PD-L1 blockade in urothelial cancer. Only in-frame clones appear in the TCRdb table, and some are missing; sequencing was by immunoSEQ multiplex PCR. The sample consists of 100,000 to 150,000 clones, more than 75% of them appearing once. Here the sequenced sample was PBMCs, taken around atezolizumab (anti-PD-L1) treatment. The receptors derive from a man between 50 and 59 years old with urothelial cancer. Both conserved end residues are part of each CDR3. D genes are given only for firm matches. Clone size is not always given. Where it is, it says once, few, many or a class for expanded clones.

d_call	j_call	clone_size	v_call	cdr3_aa	cdr3_nt
TRBD2	TRBJ2-7	-	TRBV28	CASTTSGIHEQYF	TGTGCCAGCACCACAAGCGGGATCCACGAGCAGTACTTC
-	TRBJ2-3	-	TRBV5-1	CASSLEAGSSTDTQYF	TGCGCCAGCAGCTTGGAGGCGGGTTCTAGCACAGATACGCAGTATTTT
TRBD1	TRBJ2-5	many	TRBV7-9	CASRLNTGVGETQYF	TGTGCCAGCAGACTGAATACAGGGGTAGGCGAGACCCAGTACTTC
TRBD1	TRBJ1-2	once	TRBV27	CASSGIGQGPADYGYTF	TGTGCCAGCAGTGGCATCGGACAGGGACCTGCGGACTATGGCTACACCTTC
TRBD2	TRBJ2-7	-	TRBV28	CAVQTGLAYEQYF	TGTGCCGTCCAAACCGGACTAGCTTACGAGCAGTACTTC
-	TRBJ2-5	-	TRBV9	CASSVVSGETQYF	TGTGCCAGCAGCGTAGTCAGCGGCGAGACCCAGTACTTC
-	TRBJ1-1	-	TRBV27	CASSSARGDTEAFF	TGTGCCAGCAGTAGCGCCAGGGGAGACACTGAAGCTTTCTTT
TRBD1	TRBJ1-3	-	TRBV19	CASSRGGTGNTIYF	TGTGCCAGTAGTCGAGGGGGCACTGGAAACACCATATATTTT
-	TRBJ2-5	-	TRBV28	CASSLRDIGPGQETQYF	TGTGCCAGCAGTTTAAGAGATATTGGGCCAGGCCAAGAGACCCAGTACTTC
TRBD1	TRBJ1-5	few	TRBV4-1	CASSQSGTVLNQPQHF	TGCGCCAGCAGCCAATCAGGGACAGTTCTAAATCAGCCCCAGCATTTT
-	TRBJ2-7	-	TRBV4-1	CASSQEQGIEQYF	TGCGCCAGCAGCCAAGAACAGGGTATCGAGCAGTACTTC
TRBD2	TRBJ2-1	-	TRBV7-9	CASSLAAIGGRASIEQFF	TGTGCCAGCAGCTTAGCGGCCATTGGCGGGAGGGCCTCCATTGAGCAGTTCTTC
-	TRBJ2-1	-	TRBV19	CASSIGGLNEQFF	TGTGCCAGTAGTATCGGCGGGCTCAATGAGCAGTTCTTC
TRBD2	TRBJ2-5	-	TRBV10-2	CASGSGRNQETQYF	TGCGCCAGCGGGAGCGGGAGGAACCAAGAGACCCAGTACTTC
TRBD2	TRBJ2-5	-	TRBV4-1	CASSRWAGGGEQETQYF	TGCGCCAGCAGCCGCTGGGCGGGAGGCGGGGAGCAAGAGACCCAGTACTTC
TRBD1	TRBJ1-1	-	TRBV28	CASRARGGAGNTEAFF	TGTGCCAGCAGAGCGAGAGGGGGCGCTGGGAACACTGAAGCTTTCTTT
-	TRBJ2-5	-	TRBV18	CASSSQNQETQYF	TGTGCCAGCTCATCCCAGAACCAAGAGACCCAGTACTTC
TRBD2	TRBJ2-3	once	TRBV10-3	CAISESGGRGTDTQYF	TGTGCCATCAGTGAGTCGGGCGGGAGGGGCACAGATACGCAGTATTTT
TRBD1	TRBJ2-7	few	TRBV27	CASSLQGQVVSEQYF	TGTGCCAGCAGTTTACAAGGACAGGTAGTGAGCGAGCAGTACTTC
TRBD2	TRBJ2-3	-	TRBV27	CASSPTTSGRGDTQYF	TGTGCCAGCAGTCCAACGACTAGCGGGAGAGGAGATACGCAGTATTTT
-	TRBJ1-3	-	TRBV30	CASRLLQGTSGNTIYF	TGTGCCTCAAGATTATTACAGGGCACTTCTGGAAACACCATATATTTT
-	TRBJ1-2	-	TRBV6-5	CASTKDSNYGYTF	TGTGCCAGCACTAAGGACAGTAACTATGGCTACACCTTC
-	TRBJ1-5	-	TRBV6-1	CASSTRGNQPQHF	TGTGCCAGCAGTACCAGGGGCAATCAGCCCCAGCATTTT
TRBD2	TRBJ2-1	once	TRBV7-3	CASSLGAGVDEQFF	TGTGCCAGCAGCTTAGGGGCGGGAGTAGATGAGCAGTTCTTC
-	TRBJ2-6	-	TRBV15	CATSGGTGANVLTF	TGTGCCACCAGCGGGGGCACTGGGGCCAACGTCCTGACTTTC
TRBD1	TRBJ2-1	few	TRBV5-4	CASSTRQGHEQFF	TGTGCCAGCAGCACCCGACAGGGGCATGAGCAGTTCTTC
TRBD1	TRBJ1-4	-	TRBV6-1	CASSGAGGLRGGEKLFF	TGTGCCAGCAGTGGAGCAGGGGGCCTAAGGGGTGGTGAAAAACTGTTTTTT
TRBD2	TRBJ2-7	once	TRBV10-3	CAIQGRAYEQYF	TGTGCCATCCAAGGGAGGGCCTACGAGCAGTACTTC
-	TRBJ2-3	-	TRBV5-1	CASSFSGSRADTQYF	TGCGCCAGCAGCTTTTCCGGGAGTAGGGCAGATACGCAGTATTTT
TRBD2	TRBJ2-7	-	TRBV19	CASGQRGANEQYF	TGTGCCAGTGGTCAGCGGGGGGCTAACGAGCAGTACTTC
TRBD1	TRBJ1-3	-	TRBV28	CASSFDRVGNTIYF	TGTGCCAGCAGTTTCGACAGGGTTGGAAACACCATATATTTT
-	TRBJ2-5	-	TRBV18	CASSNGRQETQYF	TGTGCCAGCTCAAACGGGAGACAAGAGACCCAGTACTTC
-	TRBJ1-1	once	TRBV28	CASSGTPGAGGTEAFF	TGTGCCAGCAGTGGCACTCCTGGGGCCGGGGGTACTGAAGCTTTCTTT
-	TRBJ1-1	-	TRBV11-2	CASSLWTARRNTEAFF	TGTGCCAGCAGCTTATGGACAGCCCGTCGGAACACTGAAGCTTTCTTT
TRBD1	TRBJ1-6	-	TRBV28	CASSSPGQGRSPLHF	TGTGCCAGCAGTTCCCCGGGACAGGGTCGGTCACCCCTCCACTTT
-	TRBJ1-3	-	TRBV28	CASSFTGTNTIYF	TGTGCCAGCAGTTTCACAGGGACAAACACCATATATTTT
TRBD2	TRBJ2-3	once	TRBV5-4	CASSPRLAGKDTQYF	TGTGCCAGCAGCCCGAGACTAGCGGGGAAAGATACGCAGTATTTT
-	TRBJ1-1	-	TRBV4-2	CASSQDTGRAFF	TGTGCCAGCAGCCAAGATACAGGAAGAGCTTTCTTT
TRBD1	TRBJ2-7	-	TRBV27	CASSNPGQGREQYF	TGTGCCAGCAGTAACCCGGGACAGGGGCGTGAGCAGTACTTC
TRBD2	TRBJ2-1	-	TRBV5-1	CASSLTSGHFNEQFF	TGCGCCAGCAGCTTGACTAGCGGACATTTTAATGAGCAGTTCTTC
-	TRBJ2-7	-	TRBV5-1	CASSLGEQGYEQYF	TGCGCCAGCAGCTTGGGGGAACAGGGCTACGAGCAGTACTTC
-	TRBJ1-1	-	TRBV11-1	CASSLWGGGTEAFF	TGTGCCAGCAGCTTATGGGGGGGCGGGACTGAAGCTTTCTTT
TRBD1	TRBJ2-5	-	TRBV28	CASSPHPLQGLGETQYF	TGTGCCAGCAGTCCCCACCCCCTACAGGGGTTGGGAGAGACCCAGTACTTC
TRBD2	TRBJ2-7	-	TRBV5-1	CASSQGQGGLAGGEQYF	TGCGCCAGCAGCCAAGGACAGGGAGGACTAGCGGGGGGGGAGCAGTACTTC
-	TRBJ1-4	-	TRBV28	CASSGGPATNEKLFF	TGTGCCAGCTCCGGCGGCCCAGCAACTAATGAAAAACTGTTTTTT
TRBD2	TRBJ2-5	once	TRBV7-2	CASSLSASGRETQYF	TGTGCCAGCAGCTTATCGGCTAGCGGGAGGGAGACCCAGTACTTC